Following are 17 T cell receptor beta chains from one sample sequenced in a study of blood T cell repertoires in COVID-19. The assay was immunoSEQ multiplex PCR, and TCRdb's table has in-frame clones only and misses some. Among approximately 46,000 clones, around 87% were seen once, and the ten largest hold about 3%. Sequencing used peripheral blood. These receptors were collected from a man aged 45-65 years with active COVID-19.

The gene calls are TRBV6-1 and TRBJ2-6; TRBD1 might be the D (6 bases). Germline V CDR1 and CDR2: MNHNS, SASEGT. V lost 4 bases to trimming and J lost 2 bases, with 18 bases between them. The CDR3 sequence is 18 residues long. For the CDR3, the DNA is TGTGCCAGCAGTGCAAACAGGGTGAGGAGTCCTGGGGCCAACGTCCTGACTTTC. As protein: CASSANRVRSPGANVLTF.

The count of this clone is one. CDR3 protein: CASSPGLAVSSYNEQFF. DNA for the CDR3: TGCGCCAGCAGCCCCGGACTAGCGGTGAGCTCCTACAATGAGCAGTTCTTC. The gene calls are TRBV4-1 and TRBJ2-1, with 10 positions matching TRBD2. The CDR3 has 17 amino acids. J lost 0 bases, V lost 4 bases, and 6 bases had no gene match. Germline CDR1 reads MGHRA; CDR2 reads YSYEKL.

The chain's CDR3 is CASSRTGPKETQYF. The DNA of the CDR3 is TGTGCCAGCAGCCGGACAGGGCCGAAAGAGACCCAGTACTTC. The V and J genes are TRBV3-1 (or the pseudogene TRBV3-2) and TRBJ2-5; 8 bases agree with TRBD1. CDR3 size: 14 residues. V was pared by 4 bases and J by 3 bases, with 4 bases of the junction left unmatched. Germline CDR1 and CDR2: LGHDT and YNNKEL (reference sequence).

J is TRBJ2-5 and V is TRBV6-5, with 8 bases lining up with TRBD2. J lost 1 base, V lost 7 bases, and 2 bases had no gene match. Germline V lookup: CDR1 MNHEY, CDR2 SVGAGI. This CDR3 is built from 13 residues. The CDR3: CASTGGIQETQYF. The DNA of the CDR3 is TGTGCCAGCACGGGGGGGATCCAAGAGACCCAGTACTTC.

The V and J genes are TRBV2 and TRBJ2-3, with D perhaps TRBD1 (6 bases). The CDR3 length is 17 residues. Trimming pared 6 bases from V and 0 bases from J, leaving 19 bases between. CDR1 is SNHLY, CDR2 FYNNEI, per germline. CDR3 sequence reads: CASRARDTLSSTDTQYF. DNA of the CDR3: TGTGCCAGCAGGGCCCGGGACACTCTTTCTAGCACAGATACGCAGTATTTT.

The table lists this clone with a few counts. The chain recombines TRBV5-1 with TRBJ2-1; 12 nucleotides align to TRBD2. Per germline, CDR1 SGHRS and CDR2 YFSETQ. The CDR3 runs 15 residues. The ends lost 4 bases at V and 8 bases at J; junction bases unmatched: 7. The CDR3 DNA follows: TGCGCCAGCAGCCGGACTAGCGGGGATTTGGATGAGCAGTTCTTC. Its protein is CASSRTSGDLDEQFF.

V is TRBV11-3 and J is TRBJ2-2; the D gene is possibly TRBD2 (5 bases). Trimming cost V 3 bases and J 4 bases, with 15 bases left between them. The CDR3 covers 16 residues. Per the germline V gene, CDR1 is SGHNT and CDR2 is YENEEA. The CDR3 loop is CASSLDLGLITGELFF. The CDR3 DNA reads as TGTGCCAGCAGCTTGGACCTAGGACTTATCACCGGGGAGCTGTTTTTT.

The chain uses TRBV6-5 and TRBJ2-1; 11 bases line up with TRBD2. The CDR3 is 15 amino acids. CDR1 MNHEY and CDR2 SVGAGI come from the germline V gene. V shed 6 bases and J 4 bases; nucleotides not matched to a gene: 5. CDR3 coding DNA: TGTGCCAGCAGACCCGGGACTAGCGGATACAATGAGCAGTTCTTC. It specifies CASRPGTSGYNEQFF.

The chain couples TRBV11-2 to TRBJ1-5; D gene ambiguous. This CDR3 is built from 14 residues. Deletions cut 3 bases from V and 0 bases from J, with 6 bases between. In germline, CDR1 is SGHAT, CDR2 FQNNGV. The CDR3: CASSLEDSNQPQHF. Here the CDR3 DNA reads TGTGCCAGCAGCTTGGAGGATAGCAATCAGCCCCAGCATTTT.

The gene calls are TRBV28 and TRBJ1-2; 7 bases line up with TRBD1. The germline V gene has CDR1 MDHEN and CDR2 SYDVKM. V dropped 5 bases and J dropped 4; count of bases not matched to a gene: 1. This CDR3 comprises 12 residues. The CDR3 reads CASSDRVYGYTF. The CDR3 DNA reads as TGTGCCAGCAGTGACAGGGTCTATGGCTACACCTTC.

The chain carries TRBV30 and TRBJ1-4, with TRBD1 identical over 8 bases. Germline V gives CDR1 GTSNPN, CDR2 SVGIG (reference sequence). The CDR3 extends over 14 amino acids. The V and J ends lost 2 bases and 8 bases, in that order; junction bases with no gene match: 7. The CDR3 spells CAWSPQGAWEKLFF. CDR3 in DNA: TGTGCCTGGAGTCCGCAGGGGGCATGGGAAAAACTGTTTTTT. The whole variable domain, filled in from reference TRBV30 and TRBJ1-4, reads SQTIHQWPATLVQPVGSPLSLECTVEGTSNPNLYWYRQAAGRGLQLLFYSVGIGQISSEVPQNLSASRPQDRQFILSSKKLLLSDSGFYLCAWSPQGAWEKLFFGSGTQLSVL.

This clone was seen more than once but under ten times. This chain joins TRBV19 and TRBJ2-5, with TRBD2 matching 7 bases. Germline CDR1 reads LNHDA; CDR2 reads SQIVND (reference sequence). The CDR3 contains 14 residues. After removal of 1 base from V and 4 bases from J, the junction contained 3 bases not matched to a gene. CDR3 region: CASSIVAGIETQYF. CDR3 nucleotide sequence: TGTGCCAGTAGTATAGTAGCGGGCATAGAGACCCAGTACTTC.

The rearrangement joins TRBV6-5 to TRBJ2-3; the match to TRBD2 covers 7 bases. J gave up 0 bases and V 6 bases, and 6 bases lay outside the gene matches. Germline lookup yields CDR1 MNHEY and CDR2 SVGAGI. The CDR3 is 15 amino acids. The CDR3 nucleotides are TGTGCCAGCAGCGCCGGGGGGTCTAGCACAGATACGCAGTATTTT. Amino acid sequence: CASSAGGSSTDTQYF.

V and J are TRBV25-1 and TRBJ1-2; D remains unclear. Trimming pared 6 bases from V and 5 bases from J, leaving 13 bases between. This CDR3 has 13 residues. CDR1 and CDR2 (germline): MGHDK, SYGVNS. In DNA, the CDR3 is TGTGCCAGCAGCGCTGGGAGTAGGTATGGCTACACCTTC. Its protein product is CASSAGSRYGYTF.

The chain employs TRBV29-1 and TRBJ1-2, with D unresolved. CDR1 SQVTM and CDR2 ANQGSEA come from the germline V gene. The length of the CDR3 is 12 residues. V lost 4 bases and J lost 4, with 10 bases in between. CDR3 in DNA: TGCAGCGTTGGAAGTGGGAGCTATGGCTACACCTTC. Translated, it gives CSVGSGSYGYTF.

This sequence joins TRBV7-9 and TRBJ2-3; TRBD1 agrees at 8 bases. The CDR3 extends over 17 amino acids. CDR1 and CDR2 (germline): SEHNR, FQNEAQ (reference sequence). The junction had 8 bases not matched to a gene; V was cut back by 0 bases and J by 3 bases. CDR3 sequence reads: CASSLARQGMRTDTQYF. The CDR3 DNA follows: TGTGCCAGCAGCTTAGCCCGACAGGGGATGAGAACAGATACGCAGTATTTT.

The chain carries TRBV4-1 and TRBJ2-1; 12 nucleotides agree with TRBD2. Germline V lookup: CDR1 MGHRA, CDR2 YSYEKL. The CDR3 spans 15 residues. Trimming removed 1 base from V and 10 bases from J; junction bases left unmatched: 5. In DNA, the CDR3 is TGCGCCAGCAGCCAAGCACTAGCGGGGGGTCTCGAGCAGTTCTTC. Its translation is CASSQALAGGLEQFF.